This TCR beta chain was sequenced during a study of blood T cell repertoires in COVID-19 (dated by TCRdb to between 2020 and 2021). Turning to the overall study: Samples from collaborators originated in the United States, Italy and Spain and spanned both the acute and convalescent phases of COVID-19. The material from the prospective study consisted of cDNA or gDNA derived from T cells, B-cell-depleted T cells, or PBMCs. Where available, HLA class I and class II types were obtained from metadata supplied by the sample provider rather than from assay-based typing. A freely available public database, intended as a resource for researchers studying the immune response to SARS-CoV-2, is where the repertoires were released. A de-identified subject ID, COVID-19 status, age in years and sex were almost always included in the sample metadata. Deeply sampled blood TCRbeta repertoires from subjects exposed to, actively infected with, or recovered from COVID-19 were included in the dataset. Samples came from the ongoing ImmuneRACE study (first 160 participants) plus 1,254 subjects from 6 global collaborators. What the work shows at the level of the full study, not this receptor alone: Clinical and demographic metadata were provided uncurated, with the amount varying by source and participant.

TCRbeta CDR3 regions were amplified from genomic DNA using the immunoSEQ Assay, a bias-controlled multiplex PCR. On the study's bioinformatics: Nucleated cell counts per sample were estimated from amplification of reference gene primers within the assay. To quantify the absolute abundance of each unique TCRbeta CDR3 rearrangement, sequence reads were collapsed and filtered. For each sample, productive Simpson clonality was calculated as the square root of Simpson's diversity index over productive rearrangements. TCRdb re-hosts the immuneACCESS table, in-frame sequences only. Its copies lack some clones; in the studies checked, an unresolved V gene accounts for under half of them, and the cause for the rest is not known. V and J calls and clone size are as listed in that table; D and trimming were resolved from the DNA. The sample table holds around 20,000 clones, of which 80% to 90% were seen once. 7.5% to 9% of the sample is held by the ten biggest clonotypes.

Spanning cysteine to phenylalanine, the CDR3 consists of 14 amino acids. The DNA shown is the 42-base CDR3, in frame from base 1. For CDR1 and CDR2, the germline V gene lists MNHEY and SVGAGI. Trimming costs V 6 bases and J 2 bases, and their ends lie 13 bases apart. The collaborating institutions used their own protocols to collect whole blood in K2EDTA tubes. For TCRbeta analysis, collaborators shipped samples in one of three forms: frozen whole blood, isolated PBMCs, or DNA extracted from either of those sample types. Comment on this clone: Its recognized antigen is unknown. Nothing much larger sits one base from this clone, and base qualities are not available.

The receptor comes from a human donor in a cohort sampled during active COVID-19. The donor label of this sample is uncertain. Sequenced sample: peripheral blood. This chain is built from TRBV6-5 and TRBJ1-1, and possibly TRBD1, on 5 matching bases. The CDR3 region: CASRNARGNTEAFF. At the DNA level, the sequence is TGTGCCAGCAGAAACGCAAGGGGAAACACTGAAGCTTTCTTT.